A single sample gave rise to the 8 T cell receptor beta chains below, sequenced in a study of CD8 T cells in Susac syndrome. The RNA, about 0.45 to 1 ug, was put through reverse transcription using random hexamers. TCRdb used MiXCR to reprocess the immunoSEQ multiplex PCR reads, holding one entry per CDR3 protein. The repertoire holds more than 130,000 distinct CDR3 sequences, with roughly 94% as singletons. Material: CD8+ T cells from PBMCs. Receptors were obtained from a human donor in good health.

The V call is TRBV20-1, the J call TRBJ2-1, with a weak D call TRBD2 (7 bases). Germline V gives CDR1 DFQATT, CDR2 SNEGSKA (reference sequence). With 6 bases removed from V and 9 bases from J, the gap between germline ends came to 15 bases. This CDR3 is built from 12 residues. The CDR3 is CSAKRGGSEQFF. CDR3 sequence (DNA): TGCAGTGCAAAGAGGGGGGGGAGTGAGCAGTTCTTC.

This clonotype was seen once. CDR3 in amino acids: CASSLGRQGGTGELFF. The CDR3 region has the DNA TGTGCCAGCAGCTTGGGGCGGCAGGGAGGAACCGGGGAGCTGTTTTTT. This chain uses TRBV7-8 with TRBJ2-2; possible D gene TRBD2, 6 bases. Deletions cut 3 bases from V and 5 bases from J, with 16 bases between. Germline loops: CDR1 SGHVS, CDR2 FQNEAQ. This CDR3 is 16 amino acids long.

The V and J genes are TRBV28 and TRBJ2-1; D gene ambiguous. The CDR3 is 14 amino acids. Per the germline V gene, CDR1 is MDHEN and CDR2 is SYDVKM. Trimming removed 2 bases at V and 4 bases at J, with 9 bases between. The CDR3 nucleotides are TGTGCCAGCAGTTTAGCGGCTCTGTACAATGAGCAGTTCTTC. Its translation: CASSLAALYNEQFF.

This clonotype appeared once. The chain is built from TRBV6-2 or TRBV6-3 and TRBJ2-7; D gene ambiguous. CDR1 is MNHEY, CDR2 SVGEGT, per germline. The V end was cut by 6 bases, the J end by 0 bases, with 9 bases between. The CDR3 contains 13 residues. The CDR3 reads CASSRTLSYEQYF. CDR3 DNA: TGTGCCAGCAGCCGGACCCTCTCCTACGAGCAGTACTTC.

The CDR3 DNA follows: TGTGCCTGGAGTGCCGGGACGGGCTCCTACGAGCAGTACTTC. Amino acid sequence: CAWSAGTGSYEQYF. The chain has TRBV30 and TRBJ2-7; TRBD1 or TRBD2 may be the D gene (5 bases each). Per germline, CDR1 GTSNPN and CDR2 SVGIG (reference sequence). V lost 1 base, J lost 0 bases, and 10 bases lay in between. The CDR3 covers 14 residues.

The chain is built from TRBV29-1 and TRBJ1-1; D gene unclear. The length of the CDR3 is 12 residues. CDR1 and CDR2 from the germline V gene are SQVTM and ANQGSEA. V was shortened by 7 bases and J by 6 bases, with 15 bases between the two germline ends. The CDR3 region is CSALLGSAEAFF. The CDR3 nucleotides are TGCAGCGCACTACTTGGTAGCGCTGAAGCTTTCTTT.

This chain uses TRBV27 with TRBJ2-7; D gene uncertain. The V gene lost 4 bases and the J gene lost 6 bases, with 13 bases spanning the gap. The CDR3 has 13 residues. Germline V gene sequence: CDR1 MNHEY, CDR2 SMNVEV (reference sequence). Here the CDR3 DNA reads TGTGCCAGCAGTTCCCCCCCGCGCGGCGAGCAGTACTTC. This codes for CASSSPPRGEQYF.

A few counts support this clonotype. CDR3 nucleotides: TGTGCCAGCAGTTCCCTAGGAGATACGCAGTATTTT. It codes for CASSSLGDTQYF. V usage is TRBV27 and J usage is TRBJ2-3; unclear D gene. The length of the CDR3 is 12 residues. Trimming took 4 bases from V and 5 from J, leaving 7 bases between them. Germline V gives CDR1 MNHEY, CDR2 SMNVEV (reference sequence).